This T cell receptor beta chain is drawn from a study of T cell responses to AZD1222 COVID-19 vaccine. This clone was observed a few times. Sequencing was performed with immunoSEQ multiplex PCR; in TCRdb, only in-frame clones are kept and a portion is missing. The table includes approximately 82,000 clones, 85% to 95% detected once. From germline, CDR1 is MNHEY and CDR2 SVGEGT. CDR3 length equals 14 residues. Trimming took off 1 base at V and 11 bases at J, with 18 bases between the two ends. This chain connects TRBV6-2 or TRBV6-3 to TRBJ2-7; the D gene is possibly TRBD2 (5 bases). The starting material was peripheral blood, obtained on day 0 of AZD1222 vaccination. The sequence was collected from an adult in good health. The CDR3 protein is CASSYYADWGEEYF. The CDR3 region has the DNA TGTGCCAGCAGTTACTACGCGGATTGGGGAGAGGAGTACTTC.